This T cell receptor beta chain was retrieved from a study of T cell responses to AZD1222 COVID-19 vaccine. Germline lookup yields CDR1 MDHEN and CDR2 SYDVKM. This CDR3 spans 14 amino acids. Trimming cost V 3 bases and J 9 bases, with 15 bases left between them. The protocol was immunoSEQ multiplex PCR, while the TCRdb copy is restricted to in-frame clones and leaves out a portion. The sample shows about 100,000 clones, about nine tenths of them seen only once. This clone was seen only once. This chain connects TRBV28 to TRBJ2-1; the D gene is possibly TRBD2 (5 bases). The receptor comes from an adult in good health. The specimen comprised peripheral blood, sampled on day 0 of AZD1222 vaccination. The CDR3 sequence: CASSLAVEVSEQFF. The CDR3 DNA reads as TGTGCCAGCAGTTTGGCGGTGGAGGTATCTGAGCAGTTCTTC.